The TCR beta chain described here comes from a study of cytomegalovirus exposure and HLA in healthy donors. Germline-derived CDR1 and CDR2 are MGHRA and YSYEKL. V lost 4 bases, J lost 4 bases, and 17 bases lay in between. This CDR3 has 15 residues. The PCR had 60 Vbeta and 13 Jbeta primers. Measured with immunoSEQ multiplex PCR; TCRdb has only the in-frame clones, and not every one. The table records approximately 170,000 clones, about 85% of them present only once. The sequenced material came from PBMCs. The rearrangement joins TRBV4-1 to TRBJ2-7; no reliable D call. The receptor comes from a woman between 50 and 59 years old in good health and CMV-seropositive. CDR3 coding DNA: TGCGCCAGCAGCCGTGATTTTAGCTTTAATTACGAGCAGTACTTC. Residues: CASSRDFSFNYEQYF.